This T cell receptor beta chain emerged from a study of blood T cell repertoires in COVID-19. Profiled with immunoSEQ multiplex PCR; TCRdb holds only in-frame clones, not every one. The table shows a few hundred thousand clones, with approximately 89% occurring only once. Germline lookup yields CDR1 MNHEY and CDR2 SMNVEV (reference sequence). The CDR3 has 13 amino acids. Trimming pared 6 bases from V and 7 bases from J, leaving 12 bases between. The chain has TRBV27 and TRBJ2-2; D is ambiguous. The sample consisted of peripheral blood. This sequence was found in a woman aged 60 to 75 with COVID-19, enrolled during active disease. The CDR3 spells CASRPRLYGELFF. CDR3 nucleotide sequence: TGTGCCAGCAGACCTAGACTCTACGGGGAGCTGTTTTTT.